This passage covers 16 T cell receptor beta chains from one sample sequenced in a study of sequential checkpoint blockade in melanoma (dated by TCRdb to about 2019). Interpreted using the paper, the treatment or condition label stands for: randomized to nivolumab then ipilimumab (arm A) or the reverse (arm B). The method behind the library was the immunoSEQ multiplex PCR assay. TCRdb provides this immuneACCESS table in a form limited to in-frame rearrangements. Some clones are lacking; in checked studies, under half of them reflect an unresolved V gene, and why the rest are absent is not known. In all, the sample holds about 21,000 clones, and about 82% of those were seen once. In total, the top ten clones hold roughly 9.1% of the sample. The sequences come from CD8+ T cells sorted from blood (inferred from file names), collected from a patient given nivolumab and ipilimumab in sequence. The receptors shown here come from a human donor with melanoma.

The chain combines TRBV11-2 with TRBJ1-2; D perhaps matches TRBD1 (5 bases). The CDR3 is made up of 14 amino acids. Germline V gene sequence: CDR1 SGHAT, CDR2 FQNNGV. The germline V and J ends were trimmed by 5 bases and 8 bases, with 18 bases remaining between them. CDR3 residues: CASSQSDRAEGYTF. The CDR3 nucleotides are TGTGCCAGCAGCCAATCCGACAGAGCTGAGGGCTACACCTTC.

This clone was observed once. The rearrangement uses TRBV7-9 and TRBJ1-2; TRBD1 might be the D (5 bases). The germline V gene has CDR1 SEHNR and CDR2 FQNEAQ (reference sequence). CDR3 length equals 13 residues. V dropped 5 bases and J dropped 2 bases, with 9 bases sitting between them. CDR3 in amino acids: CASSTTGNYGYTF. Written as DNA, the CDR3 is TGTGCCAGCAGCACTACAGGAAACTATGGCTACACCTTC.

The CDR3 nucleotides are TGTGCCAGCAGCTTGTCCGGGGAGCAGTACTTC. Protein product: CASSLSGEQYF. The chain carries TRBV5-5 and TRBJ2-7; D gene uncertain. CDR3 length equals 11 residues. Germline CDR1 is SGHKS and CDR2 is YYEKEE (reference sequence). The germline V and J ends were trimmed by 1 base and 7 bases, with 6 bases remaining between them.

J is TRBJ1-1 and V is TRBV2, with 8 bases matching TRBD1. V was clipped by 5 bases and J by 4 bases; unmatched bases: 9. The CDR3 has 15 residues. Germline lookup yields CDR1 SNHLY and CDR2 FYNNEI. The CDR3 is CASSPGQGWGTEAFF. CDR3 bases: TGTGCCAGCAGTCCCGGACAGGGATGGGGCACTGAAGCTTTCTTT.

This CDR3 reads CASSPQGANQPQHF. CDR3 bases: TGTGCCAGCAGCCCTCAGGGGGCCAATCAGCCCCAGCATTTT. The chain couples TRBV5-6 to TRBJ1-5, with 8 bases fitting TRBD1. V was clipped by 4 bases and J by 3 bases; unmatched bases: 3. CDR3 size: 14 residues. The germline gives CDR1 SGHDT, CDR2 YYEEEE.

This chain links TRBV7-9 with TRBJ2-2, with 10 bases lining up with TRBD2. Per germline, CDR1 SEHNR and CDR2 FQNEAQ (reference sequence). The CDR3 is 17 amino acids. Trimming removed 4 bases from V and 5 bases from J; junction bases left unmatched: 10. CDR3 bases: TGTGCCAGCAGCTCCGGGGCGGCTAGCGGGGGTACCGGGGAGCTGTTTTTT. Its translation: CASSSGAASGGTGELFF.

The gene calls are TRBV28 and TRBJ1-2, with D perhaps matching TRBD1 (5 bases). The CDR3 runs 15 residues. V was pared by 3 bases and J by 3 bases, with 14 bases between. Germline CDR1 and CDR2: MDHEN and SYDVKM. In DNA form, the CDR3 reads TGTGCCAGCAGTTTTCCCAGGGAGGGTGACTATGGCTACACCTTC. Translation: CASSFPREGDYGYTF.

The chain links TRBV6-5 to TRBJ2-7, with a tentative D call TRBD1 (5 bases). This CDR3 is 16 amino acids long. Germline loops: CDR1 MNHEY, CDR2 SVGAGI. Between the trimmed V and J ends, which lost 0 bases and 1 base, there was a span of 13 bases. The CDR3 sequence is CASSYSNRGWSYEQYF. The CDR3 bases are TGTGCCAGCAGTTACTCGAATAGGGGCTGGTCCTACGAGCAGTACTTC.

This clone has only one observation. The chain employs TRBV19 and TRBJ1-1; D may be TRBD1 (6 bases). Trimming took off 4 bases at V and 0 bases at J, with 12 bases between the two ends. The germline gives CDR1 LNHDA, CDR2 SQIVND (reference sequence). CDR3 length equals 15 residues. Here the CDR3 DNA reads TGTGCCAGTAGTACCCGACAGGACCTGAACACTGAAGCTTTCTTT. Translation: CASSTRQDLNTEAFF. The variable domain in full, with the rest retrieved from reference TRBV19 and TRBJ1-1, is DGGITQSPKYLFRKEGQNVTLSCEQNLNHDAMYWYRQDPGQGLRLIYYSQIVNDFQKGDIAEGYSVSREKKESFPLTVTSAQKNPTAFYLCASSTRQDLNTEAFFGQGTRLTVV.

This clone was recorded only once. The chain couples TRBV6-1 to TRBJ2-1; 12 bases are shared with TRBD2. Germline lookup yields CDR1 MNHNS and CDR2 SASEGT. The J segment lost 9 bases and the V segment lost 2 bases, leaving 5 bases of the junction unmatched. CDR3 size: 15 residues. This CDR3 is CASSEQLAGGGEQFF. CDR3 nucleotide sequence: TGTGCCAGCAGTGAACAACTAGCGGGAGGCGGTGAGCAGTTCTTC.

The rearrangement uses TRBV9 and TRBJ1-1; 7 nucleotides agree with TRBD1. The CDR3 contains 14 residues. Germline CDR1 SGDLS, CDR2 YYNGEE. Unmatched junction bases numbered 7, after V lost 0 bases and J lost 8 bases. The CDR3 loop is CASSVVGGAPEAFF. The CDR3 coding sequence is TGTGCCAGCAGCGTAGTAGGGGGCGCACCCGAAGCTTTCTTT.

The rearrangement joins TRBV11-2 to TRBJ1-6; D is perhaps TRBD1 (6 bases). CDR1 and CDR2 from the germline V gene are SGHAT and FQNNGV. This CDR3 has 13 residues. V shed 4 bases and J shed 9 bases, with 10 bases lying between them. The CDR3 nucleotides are TGTGCCAGCAGCTCAGGGGTTCGTTCACCCCTCCACTTT. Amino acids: CASSSGVRSPLHF.

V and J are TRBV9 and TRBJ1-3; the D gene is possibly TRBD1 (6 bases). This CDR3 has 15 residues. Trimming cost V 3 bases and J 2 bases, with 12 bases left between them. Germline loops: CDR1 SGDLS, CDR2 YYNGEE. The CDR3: CASSAYRDTGNTIYF. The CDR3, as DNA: TGTGCCAGCAGCGCCTACCGGGACACTGGAAACACCATATATTTT.

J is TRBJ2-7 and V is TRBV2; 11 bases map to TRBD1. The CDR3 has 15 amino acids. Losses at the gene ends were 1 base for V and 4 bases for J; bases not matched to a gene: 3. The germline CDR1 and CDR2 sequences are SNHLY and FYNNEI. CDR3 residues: CASSEVGTGGYEQYF. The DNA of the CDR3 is TGTGCCAGCAGTGAAGTGGGGACAGGGGGGTACGAGCAGTACTTC.

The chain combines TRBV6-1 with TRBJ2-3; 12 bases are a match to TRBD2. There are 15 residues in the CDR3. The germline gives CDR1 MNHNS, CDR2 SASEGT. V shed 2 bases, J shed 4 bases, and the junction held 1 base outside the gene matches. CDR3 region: CASSELAGGPDTQYF. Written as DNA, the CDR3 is TGTGCCAGCAGTGAACTAGCGGGAGGGCCAGATACGCAGTATTTT.

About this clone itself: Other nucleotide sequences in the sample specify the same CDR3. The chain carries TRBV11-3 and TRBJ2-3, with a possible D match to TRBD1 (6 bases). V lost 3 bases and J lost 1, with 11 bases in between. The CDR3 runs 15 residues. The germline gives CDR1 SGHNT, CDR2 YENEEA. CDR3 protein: CASSLLAGGTDTQYF. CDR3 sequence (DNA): TGTGCCAGCAGCTTGTTGGCAGGGGGCACAGATACGCAGTATTTT.